The 29 T cell receptor beta chains presented below share a single source sample, sequenced in a study of blood T cell repertoires in COVID-19. Method: immunoSEQ multiplex PCR; TCRdb's copy keeps in-frame clones and lacks some. The data contain a few hundred thousand clones, 86% of them singletons. Sequencing was performed on peripheral blood. Receptors originate from a man aged 55 to 70 with acute or convalescent COVID-19.

This rearrangement joins TRBV24-1 to TRBJ1-2; 7 nucleotides line up with TRBD1. The V and J ends lost 0 bases and 5 bases, in that order; junction bases with no gene match: 11. Looked up from germline, CDR1 is KGHDR and CDR2 is SFDVKD. This CDR3 contains 17 residues. This CDR3 reads CATSDLHAQKQGYGYTF. CDR3 nucleotide sequence: TGTGCCACCAGTGATTTGCACGCCCAAAAACAGGGGTATGGCTACACCTTC.

The gene calls are TRBV6-1 and TRBJ2-4; TRBD1 aligns across 8 bases. The trim removed 2 bases at V and 7 bases at J, leaving 7 bases unmatched. The CDR3 spans 15 residues. The germline CDR1 and CDR2 sequences are MNHNS and SASEGT. The CDR3 nucleotides read TGTGCCAGCAGTGAACAGACAGGGACAGGTAACATTCAGTACTTC. Protein product: CASSEQTGTGNIQYF.

The CDR3 reads CASRSPGLAGKETQYF. The DNA for the CDR3 is TGTGCCAGCAGGTCCCCGGGACTAGCGGGGAAAGAGACCCAGTACTTC. The V gene is TRBV28, the J gene TRBJ2-5; 13 positions match TRBD2. J gave up 3 bases and V 6 bases, and 7 bases lay outside the gene matches. The CDR3 runs to 16 residues. Per the germline V gene, CDR1 is MDHEN and CDR2 is SYDVKM.

The chain couples TRBV5-1 to TRBJ1-1, with TRBD1 matching 7 bases. Germline values: CDR1 SGHRS, CDR2 YFSETQ. V trimming: 4 bases; J trimming: 5 bases; junction bases outside the gene matches: 8. The CDR3 contains 14 residues. CDR3 loop: CASSLQTGVTEAFF. DNA of the CDR3: TGCGCCAGCAGCCTACAAACAGGGGTGACTGAAGCTTTCTTT.

This chain uses TRBV7-9 with TRBJ2-1; D is perhaps TRBD2 (6 bases). Trimming removed 1 base from V and 8 bases from J, with 18 bases in between. This CDR3 is built from 16 residues. From germline, CDR1 is SEHNR and CDR2 FQNEAQ (reference sequence). CDR3 bases: TGTGCCAGCAGCTTAGTCCCCGGGAGAAAGAGCGATGAGCAGTTCTTC. This sequence encodes CASSLVPGRKSDEQFF. Full variable domain (missing parts from reference TRBV7-9 and TRBJ2-1): DTGVSQNPRHKITKRGQNVTFRCDPISEHNRLYWYRQTLGQGPEFLTYFQNEAQLEKSRLLSDRFSAERPKGSFSTLEIQRTEQGDSAMYLCASSLVPGRKSDEQFFGPGTRLTVL.

CDR3 region: CASSFPGGNQPQHF. The CDR3 nucleotides are TGTGCCAGCAGCTTCCCAGGGGGCAATCAGCCCCAGCATTTT. This chain connects TRBV7-8 to TRBJ1-5; D might be TRBD1 (6 bases). The CDR3 runs 14 residues. The germline V gene has CDR1 SGHVS and CDR2 FQNEAQ. The ends were cut back, 3 bases at V and 2 bases at J, with 8 bases in the middle.

The rearrangement joins TRBV4-2 to TRBJ2-7; 12 bases line up with TRBD2. Germline lookup yields CDR1 LGHNA and CDR2 YNFKEQ. The CDR3 loop spans 16 amino acids. V lost 4 bases and J lost 7; bases outside the gene matches: 11. CDR3 protein: CASSPSWTSGAAEQYF. In DNA, the CDR3 is TGTGCCAGCAGCCCTTCTTGGACTAGCGGGGCGGCTGAGCAGTACTTC.

J is TRBJ1-1 and V is TRBV5-5; D not resolved. Germline V lookup: CDR1 SGHKS, CDR2 YYEKEE (reference sequence). Trimming pared 2 bases from V and 6 bases from J, leaving 11 bases between. The CDR3 contains 13 residues. This CDR3 is CASSFSSGAEAFF. In nucleotides, the CDR3 is TGTGCCAGCAGCTTTTCCTCCGGGGCTGAAGCTTTCTTT.

The rearrangement links TRBV2 to TRBJ2-3; TRBD2 matches at 7 bases. Per the germline V gene, CDR1 is SNHLY and CDR2 is FYNNEI. The CDR3 runs to 15 residues. V trimming: 5 bases; J trimming: 1 base; junction bases outside the gene matches: 6. This CDR3 is CASSSTSGGTDTQYF. The CDR3 DNA reads TGTGCCAGCAGTTCTACGAGCGGGGGCACAGATACGCAGTATTTT.

The J gene is TRBJ1-4, the V gene TRBV7-2; tentatively, D is TRBD1 (5 bases). Germline V CDR1 and CDR2: SGHTA, FQGNSA. The V gene lost 4 bases and the J gene lost 0 bases, with 12 bases spanning the gap. The CDR3 sequence is 16 residues long. The CDR3 sequence: CASSSTGGATNEKLFF. The CDR3, as DNA: TGTGCCAGCAGCTCCACGGGAGGGGCAACTAATGAAAAACTGTTTTTT.

V usage is TRBV29-1 and J usage is TRBJ2-7, with D possibly TRBD2 on 5 matching bases. There are 12 residues in the CDR3. The V end was cut by 1 base, the J end by 6 bases, with 10 bases between. Germline V CDR1 and CDR2: SQVTM, ANQGSEA. CDR3 protein: CSVEVAIGEQYF. For the CDR3, the DNA is TGCAGCGTTGAAGTAGCGATCGGCGAGCAGTACTTC.

The chain uses TRBV11-3 and TRBJ2-7; 15 bases match TRBD2. V trimming: 5 bases; J trimming: 7 bases; junction bases outside the gene matches: 6. The CDR3 extends over 15 amino acids. CDR1 SGHNT and CDR2 YENEEA come from the germline V gene. CDR3 amino acids: CASSAGGLAGGEQYF. The CDR3 DNA follows: TGTGCCAGCAGCGCAGGGGGACTAGCGGGAGGTGAGCAGTACTTC.

V is TRBV30 and J is TRBJ1-6, with 8 bases lining up with TRBD1. The germline gives CDR1 GTSNPN, CDR2 SVGIG (reference sequence). This CDR3 has 16 residues. V was clipped by 1 base and J by 6 bases; unmatched bases: 8. The CDR3 region is CAWSGTPGGSNSPLHF. For the CDR3, the DNA is TGTGCCTGGAGTGGCACTCCAGGGGGCAGTAATTCACCCCTCCACTTT.

The CDR3 DNA reads TGTGCCACCAGTGATTTGCGCAGAACAGGGGCCAGGGACACCGGGGAGCTGTTTTTT. Translating it yields CATSDLRRTGARDTGELFF. The rearrangement joins TRBV24-1 to TRBJ2-2, with 7 bases fitting TRBD1. V was clipped by 0 bases and J by 3 bases; unmatched bases: 12. In germline, CDR1 is KGHDR, CDR2 SFDVKD. The CDR3 spans 19 residues.

This clone was seen a single time. V is TRBV4-3 and J is TRBJ1-4, with a tentative D call TRBD1 (5 bases). V lost 1 base and J 5 bases, leaving 8 bases between the germline ends. Germline loops: CDR1 LGHNA, CDR2 YSLEER. CDR3 length: 14 residues. Here the CDR3 reads CASSQANRNEKLFF. The CDR3 region has the DNA TGCGCCAGCAGCCAAGCGAACAGGAATGAAAAACTGTTTTTT.

This clone showed up just once. The junction departs from germline at one end; a sequencing error may be responsible. The rearrangement uses TRBV7-9 and TRBJ1-1; D call uncertain. Germline assignment: CDR1 SEHNR and CDR2 FQNEAQ (reference sequence). This CDR3 has 15 residues. CDR3 protein: CASSLGQAMKTEAFF. The CDR3 region has the DNA TGTGCCAGCAGCTTAGGGCAGGCCATGAAGACTGAAGCTTTCTTT.

This clone occurred a few times. CDR3 region: CASSLRRTGETSYEQYF. CDR3 nucleotide sequence: TGTGCCAGCAGCCTAAGAAGGACGGGGGAGACCTCCTACGAGCAGTACTTC. The chain joins TRBV5-6 to TRBJ2-7; maybe TRBD2 (6 bases). CDR1 and CDR2 (germline): SGHDT, YYEEEE. The CDR3 sequence is 17 residues long. Between the trimmed V and J ends, which lost 4 bases and 0 bases, there was a span of 20 bases.

The gene calls are TRBV4-2 and TRBJ2-2; D not resolved. The CDR3 consists of 16 residues. The V end lost 0 bases, the J end lost 2 bases, and 10 bases lay between the germline ends. CDR1 and CDR2 from the germline V gene are LGHNA and YNFKEQ. In nucleotides, the CDR3 is TGTGCCAGCAGCCAAGATTCGGGTATAAACACCGGGGAGCTGTTTTTT. Amino acids: CASSQDSGINTGELFF.

The chain has TRBV6-2 or TRBV6-3 and TRBJ2-7, with 7 nucleotides matching TRBD2. Germline V gene lookup returns CDR1 MNHEY and CDR2 SVGEGT. V shed 2 bases, J shed 4 bases, and the junction held 8 bases outside the gene matches. The CDR3 is 15 residues long. The CDR3 bases are TGTGCCAGCAGTTACAGTTCTAGCGGCTCTTACGAGCAGTACTTC. Translation: CASSYSSSGSYEQYF.

The J gene is TRBJ2-7, the V gene TRBV7-2; 8 nucleotides match TRBD2. V dropped 6 bases and J dropped 10; count of bases not matched to a gene: 5. Looked up from germline, CDR1 is SGHTA and CDR2 is FQGNSA. The CDR3 extends over 11 amino acids. For the CDR3, the DNA is TGTGCCAGCAGACAAAGCGGGAGTCAGTACTTC. It codes for CASRQSGSQYF.

The chain employs TRBV19 and TRBJ2-5, with D perhaps matching TRBD2 (6 bases). The CDR3 extends over 15 amino acids. Trimming removed 3 bases from V and 5 bases from J, with 16 bases in between. Germline V gene lookup returns CDR1 LNHDA and CDR2 SQIVND (reference sequence). In DNA, the CDR3 is TGTGCCAGTAGTATGGGGGGTGGAAATCCGGAGACCCAGTACTTC. Translating gives CASSMGGGNPETQYF.

The chain carries TRBV2 and TRBJ1-6; the match to TRBD1 covers 7 bases. The V gene's germline CDR1 is SNHLY and CDR2 FYNNEI. Trimming at V came to 2 bases and at J to 6 bases, leaving 7 bases not matched to a gene. This CDR3 region has 16 residues. This chain's CDR3 is CASSEYDRAINSPLHF. Written as DNA, the CDR3 is TGTGCCAGCAGTGAATATGACAGGGCGATTAATTCACCCCTCCACTTT.

This clone was found many times. Written as DNA, the CDR3 is TGTGCCAGCAATGTACAGGGTGGGCCCCAGCATTTT. It translates to CASNVQGGPQHF. The V and J genes are TRBV2 and TRBJ1-5; a weak D match, TRBD1 (6 bases). V lost 7 bases and J lost 9, with 13 bases in between. The CDR3 is 12 residues long. The germline gives CDR1 SNHLY, CDR2 FYNNEI.

The rearrangement links TRBV2 to TRBJ2-2; 8 bases are shared with TRBD1. The CDR3 has 16 residues. The V and J ends lost 5 bases and 2 bases, in that order; junction bases with no gene match: 7. Per germline, CDR1 SNHLY and CDR2 FYNNEI. As DNA, the CDR3 is TGTGCCAGCAGTCCCCGGGCAGGGGGCAACACCGGGGAGCTGTTTTTT. It is translated as CASSPRAGGNTGELFF.

This clone was counted once. The chain employs TRBV29-1 and TRBJ1-1, with 7 bases lining up with TRBD1. The CDR3 spans 11 residues. In germline, CDR1 is SQVTM, CDR2 ANQGSEA. CDR3: CVIGGETEAFF. CDR3 nucleotide sequence: TGCGTAATAGGGGGCGAAACTGAAGCTTTCTTT.

The rearrangement uses TRBV25-1 and TRBJ2-3, with 8 bases matching TRBD2. V lost 0 bases, J lost 4 bases, and 6 bases stayed unmatched. Germline V CDR1 and CDR2: MGHDK, SYGVNS. The CDR3 covers 16 residues. The CDR3 DNA sequence: TGTGCCAGCAGTGAATATCGAACGGGAGGGCCAGATACGCAGTATTTT. Protein product: CASSEYRTGGPDTQYF.

V is TRBV2 and J is TRBJ1-6; no clear D. This CDR3 spans 12 amino acids. CDR1 SNHLY and CDR2 FYNNEI come from the germline V gene. Trimming stripped 6 bases from V and 6 bases from J, with 6 bases between. The CDR3 here is CASSLPNSPLHF. CDR3 nucleotide sequence: TGTGCCAGCAGCCTTCCTAATTCACCCCTCCACTTT.

This clone was observed once. CDR3 bases: TGTGCCAGCAGATCCGGACTAGCGGTCGGGGAGCAGTACTTC. Encoded protein: CASRSGLAVGEQYF. The chain employs TRBV9 and TRBJ2-7; 10 bases line up with TRBD2. Germline CDR1 and CDR2: SGDLS and YYNGEE. The CDR3 loop spans 14 amino acids. The junction had 9 bases not matched to a gene; V was cut back by 5 bases and J by 7 bases.

The chain has TRBV6-6 and TRBJ1-1; D uncertain. In germline, CDR1 is MNHNY, CDR2 SVGAGI (reference sequence). The CDR3 runs to 14 residues. The ends were cut back, 4 bases at V and 0 bases at J, with 9 bases in the middle. The CDR3 DNA reads TGTGCCAGCAGTTTGTCAGGCCTGAACACTGAAGCTTTCTTT. Its translation: CASSLSGLNTEAFF.